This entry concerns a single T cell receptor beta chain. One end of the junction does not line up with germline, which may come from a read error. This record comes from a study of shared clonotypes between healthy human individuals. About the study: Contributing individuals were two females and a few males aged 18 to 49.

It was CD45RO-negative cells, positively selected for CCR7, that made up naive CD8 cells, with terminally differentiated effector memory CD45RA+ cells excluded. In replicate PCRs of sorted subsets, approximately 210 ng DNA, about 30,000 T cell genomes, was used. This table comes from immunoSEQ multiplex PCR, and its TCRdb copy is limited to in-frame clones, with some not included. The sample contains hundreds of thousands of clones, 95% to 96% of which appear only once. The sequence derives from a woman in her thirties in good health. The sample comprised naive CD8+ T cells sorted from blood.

The CDR3 sequence is CASGLSPAEQYF. CDR3 sequence (DNA): TGTGCCAGCGGCTTGTCCCCAGCGGAGCAGTACTTC. The chain carries TRBV5-6 and TRBJ2-7; no definite D call. Germline lookup yields CDR1 SGHDT and CDR2 YYEEEE. The CDR3 consists of 12 residues.